The clone carrying this TCR beta chain was recorded a few times. Its antigen remains unidentified. This sample is drawn from a study of blood T cells in healthy people across ages. Study-wide results and caveats: Compared with aged donors, long-lived donors showed fewer expanded clones, suggesting selection.

PCR was performed a second time for about 7 to 12 cycles using a sample-barcoded 5' primer and a J-beta primer mix. A minimum of 2.5 million CDR3-containing paired-end reads was obtained for each sample. TCRdb recomputed calls from the 5' RACE reads with MiXCR, one row per CDR3 protein. The sample has 850,000 to 1,000,000 distinct CDR3 sequences, 51% seen once. Germline loops: CDR1 ENHRY, CDR2 SYGVKD. This CDR3 is 13 amino acids long. Between the trimmed V and J ends, which lost 2 bases and 3 bases, there was a span of 8 bases. The origin of this receptor is a woman aged 55-69 years in good health. The chain carries TRBV10-3 and TRBJ2-7; D might be TRBD1 (5 bases). The sample taken for sequencing was blood. The CDR3 loop reads CAISEGQGYEQYF. The CDR3 DNA follows: TGTGCCATCAGTGAGGGTCAGGGCTACGAGCAGTACTTC.